This TCR beta chain was identified during a study of monozygotic twins with inflammatory bowel disease. From the 5' RACE reads, TCRdb lists one entry per CDR3 protein and no DNA. The sample data list 200,000 to 250,000 distinct CDR3 sequences. CDR1 and CDR2 (germline): MNHEY, SMNVEV (reference sequence). CDR3 length equals 12 residues. The V call is TRBV27, the J call TRBJ1-2; absent DNA, TCRdb's TRBD1 call cannot be checked. Sequencing was performed on blood. This sequence was found in a human donor with ulcerative colitis or Crohn's disease, or a healthy co-twin of an affected twin (not recorded which). CDR3 in amino acids: CATLWDIYGYTF.